The 8 T cell receptor beta chains in this list originate from one sample, sequenced in a study of blood T cell repertoires in COVID-19. TCRdb's table, derived via immunoSEQ multiplex PCR, lists solely in-frame clones and lacks some. The sample lists about 270,000 clones, roughly 86% occurring once. Sequenced: peripheral blood. The receptor set was obtained from a man in his forties with active or convalescent COVID-19.

This rearrangement joins TRBV13 to TRBJ1-2, with D perhaps matching TRBD1 (6 bases). Trimming shortened V by 7 bases and J by 4 bases, and 13 bases separated the two germline ends. Germline V gives CDR1 PRHDT, CDR2 FYEKMQ (reference sequence). This CDR3 contains 13 residues. The CDR3 loop reads CASTRDIGYGYTF. DNA of the CDR3: TGTGCCAGCACTAGGGACATCGGCTATGGCTACACCTTC.

The genes are TRBV6-6 and TRBJ1-1; D is perhaps TRBD1 (5 bases). V lost 8 bases, J lost 4 bases, and 11 bases lay in between. This CDR3 spans 12 amino acids. In germline, CDR1 is MNHNY, CDR2 SVGAGI (reference sequence). CDR3 loop: CASLTGGTEAFF. The CDR3 DNA reads TGTGCCAGCCTTACGGGGGGCACTGAAGCTTTCTTT.

The CDR3 sequence: CSVEIDEQYF. The CDR3 DNA reads as TGCAGCGTTGAAATCGACGAGCAGTACTTC. The genes are TRBV29-1 and TRBJ2-7; D gene uncertain. The length of the CDR3 is 10 residues. Between the trimmed V and J ends, which lost 2 bases and 5 bases, there was a span of 4 bases. CDR1 SQVTM and CDR2 ANQGSEA come from the germline V gene.

The V gene is TRBV3-1 (or the pseudogene TRBV3-2), the J gene TRBJ2-3, with a weak D call TRBD2 (6 bases). The germline gives CDR1 LGHDT, CDR2 YNNKEL (reference sequence). Between the trimmed V and J ends, which lost 1 base and 4 bases, there was a span of 9 bases. CDR3 length: 14 amino acids. The CDR3 DNA follows: TGTGCCAGCAGCCAAGGACTAGTGTCAGATACGCAGTATTTT. This encodes CASSQGLVSDTQYF.

For the CDR3, the DNA is TGCAGTGCGCACCTACTGGGAGACCAGTATTTT. Translated: CSAHLLGDQYF. The chain is built from TRBV20-1 and TRBJ2-3, with a weak D call TRBD2 (5 bases). The CDR3 totals 11 residues. V was trimmed by 6 bases and J by 12 bases, leaving 16 bases between them. The germline V gene encodes CDR1 DFQATT and CDR2 SNEGSKA (reference sequence).

V usage is TRBV27 and J usage is TRBJ1-4; 7 positions match TRBD1. The germline V gene has CDR1 MNHEY and CDR2 SMNVEV (reference sequence). The CDR3 sequence is 13 residues long. V trimming: 6 bases; J trimming: 7 bases; junction bases outside the gene matches: 5. For the CDR3, the DNA is TGTGCCAGCAGCCGGACAGGACGTGAAAAACTGTTTTTT. Translating it yields CASSRTGREKLFF.

The chain employs TRBV2 and TRBJ1-6; D is undetermined. Germline CDR1 reads SNHLY; CDR2 reads FYNNEI. The length of the CDR3 is 12 residues. V was cut by 4 bases and J by 9 bases, with 7 bases left in between. CDR3 amino acids: CASSVEGSPLHF. The CDR3 DNA is TGTGCCAGCAGTGTTGAGGGTTCACCCCTCCACTTT.

The chain joins TRBV7-9 to TRBJ1-1; D is unresolved. This CDR3 comprises 12 residues. Trimming took off 11 bases at V and 1 base at J, with 11 bases between the two ends. CDR1 is SEHNR, CDR2 FQNEAQ, per germline (reference sequence). The CDR3 sequence: CAAEPRNTEAFF. The CDR3 DNA follows: TGTGCCGCGGAACCCAGGAACACTGAAGCTTTCTTT.